These 16 T cell receptor beta chains originate from one sample sequenced in a study of cytomegalovirus exposure and HLA in healthy donors. PCR employed 60 Vbeta and 13 Jbeta primers. Libraries were prepared by immunoSEQ multiplex PCR; TCRdb keeps only in-frame clonotypes and omits some of them. Its table records 50,000 or so clones. Sequences were obtained from PBMCs. These receptors came from a woman aged 60-75 years in good health and CMV-seropositive.

The CDR3 is CASSLGSDRDETQYF. CDR3 bases: TGTGCCAGCAGCTTAGGATCGGACAGGGACGAGACCCAGTACTTC. The chain employs TRBV11-3 and TRBJ2-5, with 8 bases fitting TRBD1. This CDR3 is 15 amino acids long. V shed 1 base, J shed 5 bases, and the junction held 6 bases outside the gene matches. Germline-derived CDR1 and CDR2 are SGHNT and YENEEA. The full variable domain, completed using reference TRBV11-3 and TRBJ2-5, is EAGVVQSPRYKIIEKKQPVAFWCNPISGHNTLYWYLQNLGQGPELLIRYENEEAVDDSQLPKDRFSAERLKGVDSTLKIQPAELGDSAVYLCASSLGSDRDETQYFGPGTRLLVL.

J is TRBJ2-7 and V is TRBV19; tentatively, D is TRBD1 (6 bases). The CDR3 has 15 amino acids. CDR1 is LNHDA, CDR2 SQIVND, per germline (reference sequence). Trimming stripped 3 bases from V and 2 bases from J, with 14 bases between. This CDR3 reads CASSIRPGETYEQYF. The CDR3 nucleotides read TGTGCCAGTAGTATTAGGCCAGGGGAGACCTACGAGCAGTACTTC.

The chain has TRBV9 and TRBJ2-7; TRBD2 matches at 8 bases. The CDR3 is 15 residues long. V lost 1 base to trimming and J lost 3 bases; unmatched junction nucleotides: 6. Germline-derived CDR1 and CDR2 are SGDLS and YYNGEE. The CDR3 nucleotides read TGTGCCAGCAGCGTAAACCCAAGCGGGGGCTACGAGCAGTACTTC. This sequence encodes CASSVNPSGGYEQYF.

V usage is TRBV14 and J usage is TRBJ2-7, with TRBD1 identical over 8 bases. J lost 1 base, V lost 1 base, and 6 bases had no gene match. Germline V gene lookup returns CDR1 SGHDN and CDR2 FVKESK. This CDR3 has 16 residues. CDR3: CASSQGDRLHSYEQYF. For the CDR3, the DNA is TGTGCCAGCAGCCAAGGGGACAGGCTCCATTCCTACGAGCAGTACTTC.

The V call is TRBV6-4, the J call TRBJ2-5, with 9 nucleotides matching TRBD2. Germline V gives CDR1 MRHNA, CDR2 SNTAGT. The CDR3 loop spans 14 amino acids. J gave up 3 bases and V 6 bases, and 5 bases lay outside the gene matches. This CDR3 reads CASRRLAAEETQYF. CDR3 coding DNA: TGTGCCAGCAGGCGACTAGCGGCGGAAGAGACCCAGTACTTC.

The genes are TRBV29-1 and TRBJ2-3; unclear D gene. From germline, CDR1 is SQVTM and CDR2 ANQGSEA. Deletions cut 3 bases from V and 0 bases from J, with 7 bases between. This CDR3 spans 13 amino acids. The CDR3 DNA reads as TGCAGCGTTGATTTCGGGAGCACAGATACGCAGTATTTT. Protein sequence: CSVDFGSTDTQYF.

CDR3 DNA: TGTGCCAGCAGCCCCGGACGGGAGATTCTGTACACCTTC. This gives the protein CASSPGREILYTF. The chain recombines TRBV5-4 with TRBJ1-2; no firm D call. Germline V gene lookup returns CDR1 SGHNT and CDR2 YYREEE (reference sequence). CDR3 length: 13 residues. V shed 4 bases and J shed 11 bases, with 18 bases lying between them.

The chain combines TRBV7-2 with TRBJ2-7; 9 bases line up with TRBD2. Trimming took 3 bases from V and 0 from J; bases not matched to a gene: 3. CDR3 length: 15 amino acids. The germline V gene has CDR1 SGHTA and CDR2 FQGNSA. DNA for the CDR3: TGTGCCAGCAGCTTTATTAGCGGGAGCTCCTACGAGCAGTACTTC. Amino acids: CASSFISGSSYEQYF.

The J gene is TRBJ2-2, the V gene TRBV19, with 9 positions matching TRBD1. J gave up 5 bases and V 5 bases, and 9 bases lay outside the gene matches. From germline, CDR1 is LNHDA and CDR2 SQIVND (reference sequence). The CDR3 length is 16 residues. The CDR3 sequence is CASSLTGGWSTGELFF. CDR3 DNA sequence: TGTGCCAGTAGTCTAACAGGGGGCTGGTCGACCGGGGAGCTGTTTTTT.

V and J are TRBV4-3 and TRBJ2-7; TRBD2 might be the D (6 bases). The CDR3 consists of 15 residues. Trimming cost V 1 base and J 3 bases, with 13 bases left between them. CDR1 is LGHNA and CDR2 is YSLEER in the germline V gene. The CDR3 loop is CASSQGQEGSYEQYF. The CDR3, as DNA: TGCGCCAGCAGCCAAGGGCAGGAGGGTAGCTACGAGCAGTACTTC.

V is TRBV9 and J is TRBJ1-1, with no clear D. This CDR3 comprises 15 residues. V lost 0 bases and J 0 bases, leaving 9 bases between the germline ends. The germline V gene encodes CDR1 SGDLS and CDR2 YYNGEE. The CDR3 region is CASSVDPGVNTEAFF. CDR3 nucleotides: TGTGCCAGCAGCGTAGATCCGGGAGTGAACACTGAAGCTTTCTTT.

The chain recombines TRBV19 with TRBJ2-5, with TRBD1 matching 7 bases. The CDR3 contains 15 residues. The germline CDR1 and CDR2 sequences are LNHDA and SQIVND (reference sequence). V was clipped by 1 base and J by 2 bases; unmatched bases: 4. Here the CDR3 reads CASSIVQGQQETQYF. CDR3 DNA sequence: TGTGCCAGTAGTATAGTTCAGGGACAGCAAGAGACCCAGTACTTC.

V gene TRBV7-7 combines with J gene TRBJ2-3, with 7 bases fitting TRBD2. CDR1 and CDR2 from the germline V gene are SSHAT and FNYEAQ (reference sequence). This CDR3 contains 12 residues. Trimming took 11 bases from V and 2 from J; bases not matched to a gene: 4. The CDR3 coding sequence is TGTGCCTGGGACTACCCCACAGATACGCAGTATTTT. Its translation is CAWDYPTDTQYF.

The chain is built from TRBV6-6 and TRBJ1-1; D call uncertain. This CDR3 has 13 amino acids. Germline values: CDR1 MNHNY, CDR2 SVGAGI (reference sequence). Trimming removed 8 bases at V and 5 bases at J, with 15 bases between. CDR3 sequence reads: CASPRQPGTEAFF. The CDR3, as DNA: TGTGCCAGCCCCAGGCAGCCGGGAACTGAAGCTTTCTTT.

The gene calls are TRBV19 and TRBJ2-3; TRBD2 aligns across 7 bases. Per the germline V gene, CDR1 is LNHDA and CDR2 is SQIVND (reference sequence). V lost 5 bases and J lost 1; bases outside the gene matches: 9. The CDR3 has 16 amino acids. CDR3 DNA sequence: TGTGCCAGTAGTCCCCGTAGCGGGTTAGGCACAGATACGCAGTATTTT. It specifies CASSPRSGLGTDTQYF.

This sequence joins TRBV5-6 and TRBJ1-4, with 8 bases identical to TRBD1. From germline, CDR1 is SGHDT and CDR2 YYEEEE. The CDR3 runs to 14 residues. J lost 3 bases, V lost 4 bases, and 2 bases had no gene match. CDR3 DNA sequence: TGTGCCAGCAGCCCAGGGGGCCCTAATGAAAAACTGTTTTTT. Its protein is CASSPGGPNEKLFF.